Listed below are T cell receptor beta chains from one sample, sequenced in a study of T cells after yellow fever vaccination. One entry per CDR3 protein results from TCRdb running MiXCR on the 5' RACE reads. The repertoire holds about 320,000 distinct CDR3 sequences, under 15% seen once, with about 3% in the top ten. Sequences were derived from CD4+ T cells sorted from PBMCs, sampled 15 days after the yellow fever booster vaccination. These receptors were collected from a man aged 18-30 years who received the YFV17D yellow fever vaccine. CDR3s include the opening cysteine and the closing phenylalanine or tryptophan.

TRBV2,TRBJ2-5,CASSESWGAETQYF
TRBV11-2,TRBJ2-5,CASSPAGTVQETQYF
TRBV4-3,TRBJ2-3,CASSRETWLRGESSTDTQYF
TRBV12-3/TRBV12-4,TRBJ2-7,CASSLARGEQYF
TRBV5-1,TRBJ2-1,CASSLFFRTGGNEQFF
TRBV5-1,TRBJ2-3,CASSLGTSRTDTQYF
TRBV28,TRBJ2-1,CASSWTASDEQFF
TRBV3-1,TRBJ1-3,CASSVQTGENTIYF
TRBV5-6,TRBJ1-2,CASSLGTAELYGYTF
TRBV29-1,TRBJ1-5,CSVSTGSRGNQPQHF
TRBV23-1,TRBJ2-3,CASSQGGGPDTQYF
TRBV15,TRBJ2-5,CATSSRGPETQYF
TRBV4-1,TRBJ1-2,CASSQGDGQGAPHGYTF
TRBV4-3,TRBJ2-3,CASSQGLTDTQYF
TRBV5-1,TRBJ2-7,CASRNHEQYF
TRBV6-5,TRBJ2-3,CASSYSGAGPSTDTQYF
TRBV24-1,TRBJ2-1,CATSDLNRVDEQFF
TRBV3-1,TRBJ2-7,CASSQFGAGSYEQYF
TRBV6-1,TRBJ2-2,CASSEYSHTGELFF
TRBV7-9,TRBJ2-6,CASSLGSGSGANVLTF
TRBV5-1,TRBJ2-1,CASSLVPTAQNYNEQFF
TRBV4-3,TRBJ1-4,CASSQDSGTEPKKLFF
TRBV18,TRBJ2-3,CASSPSFAADTQYF
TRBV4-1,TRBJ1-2,CASSQDAAGTYGYTF
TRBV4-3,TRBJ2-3,CASSQGPLSVTDTQYF
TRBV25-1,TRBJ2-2,CASSGRRAWELFF
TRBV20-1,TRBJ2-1,CSAGGSSYNEQFF
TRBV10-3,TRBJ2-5,CAISVAGKQETQYF
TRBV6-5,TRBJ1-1,CASINLRAGAFF
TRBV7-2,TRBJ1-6,CASSLGGTLHF
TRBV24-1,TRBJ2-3,CATSGSGADTQYF
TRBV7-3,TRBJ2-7,CASSVDSHEQYF
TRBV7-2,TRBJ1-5,CASSLGTGQPQHF
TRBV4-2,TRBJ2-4,CASSQGTSGGAFDIQYF
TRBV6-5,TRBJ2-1,CASREGQGISNEQFF
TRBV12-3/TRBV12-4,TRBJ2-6,CASTVGARGANVLTF
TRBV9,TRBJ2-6,CASSDDPHAGSGANVLTF
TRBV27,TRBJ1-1,CASRRRENTEAFF
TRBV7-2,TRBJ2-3,CASSLRGGAPDTQYF
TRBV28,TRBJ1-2,CASRHQGGYGYTF
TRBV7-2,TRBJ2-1,CASSLVPPSYNEQFF
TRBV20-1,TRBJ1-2,CSARDLSVGYTF
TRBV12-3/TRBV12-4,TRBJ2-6,CASGQVHGVRTSATPGANVLTF
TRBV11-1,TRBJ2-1,CASSDAGIIPSFSSYNEQFF
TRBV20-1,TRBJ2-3,CSARKLAGGPGDTQYF
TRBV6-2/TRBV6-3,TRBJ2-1,CASRVKTPRSPYNEQFF